This TCR beta chain came from a study of T-cell reconstitution after alpha-beta-depleted transplantation in children. Overall study findings and caveats: After one year, T-cell counts and TCRbeta diversity mostly came from new T cells.

The CDR3 has 14 amino acids. Germline V gene sequence: CDR1 DFQATT, CDR2 SNEGSKA (reference sequence). V shed 6 bases, J shed 9 bases, and the junction held 5 bases outside the gene matches. Remarks on this clonotype: The antigen remains unidentified.

Unique molecular identifiers featured in how the TCRbeta library was prepared. TCRdb independently ran MiXCR on the PCR reads; one entry per CDR3 protein. The sample holds about 610,000 distinct CDR3 sequences, 25% to 30% seen once. The specimen was PBMCs, collected before TCRalphabeta/CD19-depleted stem cell transplant. This TCR was sampled from a boy in the first two years of life with Wiskott-Aldrich syndrome, due to receive a stem cell transplant. The chain recombines TRBV20-1 with TRBJ2-1, with 16 positions matching TRBD2. The CDR3 sequence is CSAPGLAGGVEQFF. CDR3 DNA sequence: TGCAGTGCCCCGGGACTAGCGGGAGGGGTTGAGCAGTTCTTC.